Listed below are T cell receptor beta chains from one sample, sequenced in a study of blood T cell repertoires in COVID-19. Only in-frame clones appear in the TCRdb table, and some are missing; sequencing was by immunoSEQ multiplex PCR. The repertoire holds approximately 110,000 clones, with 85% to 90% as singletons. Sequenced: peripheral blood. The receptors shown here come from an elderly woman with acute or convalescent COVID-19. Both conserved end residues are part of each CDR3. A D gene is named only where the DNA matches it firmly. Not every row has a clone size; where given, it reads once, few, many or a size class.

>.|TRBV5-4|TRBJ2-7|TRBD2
CASSLSLAGAYEQYF
TGTGCCAGCAGCTTGTCCCTAGCGGGGGCCTACGAGCAGTACTTC
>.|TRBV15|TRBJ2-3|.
CATSGFSGDTQYF
TGTGCCACCAGCGGCTTTTCCGGGGATACGCAGTATTTT
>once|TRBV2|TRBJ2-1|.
CASSVRDSGNEQFF
TGTGCCAGCAGTGTGCGGGACAGTGGCAATGAGCAGTTCTTC
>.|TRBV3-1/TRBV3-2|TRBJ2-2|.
CASSQDAGLLTGELFF
TGTGCCAGCAGCCAAGATGCGGGGCTACTCACCGGGGAGCTGTTTTTT
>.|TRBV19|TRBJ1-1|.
CASSIGLGQRMNTEAFF
TGTGCCAGTAGTATAGGACTCGGACAGAGAATGAACACTGAAGCTTTCTTT
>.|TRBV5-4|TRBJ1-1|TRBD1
CASSLDRGENTEAFF
TGTGCCAGCAGCCTGGACAGGGGCGAGAACACTGAAGCTTTCTTT
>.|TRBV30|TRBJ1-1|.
CAWRYSDKMNTEAFF
TGTGCCTGGAGGTATTCAGACAAAATGAACACTGAAGCTTTCTTT
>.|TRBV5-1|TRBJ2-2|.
CASSTMQGNTGELFF
TGCGCCAGCAGCACAATGCAGGGGAACACCGGGGAGCTGTTTTTT
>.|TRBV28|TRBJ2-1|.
CASSFQPRDEQFF
TGTGCCAGCAGTTTCCAGCCCCGGGATGAGCAGTTCTTC
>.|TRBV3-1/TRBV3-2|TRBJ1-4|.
CASSPTRMNEKLFF
TGTGCCAGCAGCCCAACTCGCATGAATGAAAAACTGTTTTTT
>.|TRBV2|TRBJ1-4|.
CASSQYSARNEKLFF
TGTGCCAGCAGTCAATACAGTGCACGAAATGAAAAACTGTTTTTT
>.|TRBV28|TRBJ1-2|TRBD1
CASSLSGQTGAGYTF
TGTGCCAGCAGTTTAAGTGGGCAGACAGGGGCGGGCTACACCTTC
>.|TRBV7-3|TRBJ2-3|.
CASSLQGAGTDTQYF
TGTGCCAGCAGCTTACAAGGGGCTGGCACAGATACGCAGTATTTT
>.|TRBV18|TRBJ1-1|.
CASSLNPGYEAFF
TGTGCCAGCTCACTGAATCCGGGGTATGAAGCTTTCTTT
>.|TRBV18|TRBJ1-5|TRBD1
CASSPGQGVGQPQHF
TGTGCCAGCTCACCCGGTCAGGGGGTCGGTCAGCCCCAGCATTTT
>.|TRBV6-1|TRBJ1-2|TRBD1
CASSVLPGQGDYGYTF
TGTGCCAGCAGTGTTCTACCGGGACAGGGGGACTATGGCTACACCTTC
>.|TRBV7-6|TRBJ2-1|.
CASSSQGVGTGSVF
.
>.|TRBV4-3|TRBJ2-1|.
CASSQEGQGRNEQFF
TGCGCCAGCAGCCAAGAGGGTCAGGGTCGGAATGAGCAGTTCTTC
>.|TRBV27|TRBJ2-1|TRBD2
CASLPALAGGHNEQFF
TGTGCCAGCCTCCCCGCTCTAGCGGGGGGCCACAATGAGCAGTTCTTC
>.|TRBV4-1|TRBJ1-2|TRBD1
CASRNNRDREDGYTF
TGCGCCAGCAGGAATAACCGGGACAGGGAGGATGGCTACACCTTC
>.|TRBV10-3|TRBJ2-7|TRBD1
CATNPDRGFHEQYF
TGTGCCACCAATCCGGACAGGGGATTCCACGAGCAGTACTTC
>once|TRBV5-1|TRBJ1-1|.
CASSLDSNTEAFF
TGCGCCAGCAGCTTGGATAGCAACACTGAAGCTTTCTTT
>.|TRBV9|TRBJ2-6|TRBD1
CASSYRTGAGANVLTF
TGTGCCAGCAGCTACCGGACAGGGGCTGGGGCCAACGTCCTGACTTTC
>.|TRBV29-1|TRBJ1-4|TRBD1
CSVEAGTGATNEKLFF
TGCAGCGTTGAAGCGGGGACAGGGGCAACTAATGAAAAACTGTTTTTT
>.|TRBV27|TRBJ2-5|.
CASSSRGTQYF
TGTGCCAGCAGTTCTCGGGGGACCCAGTACTTC
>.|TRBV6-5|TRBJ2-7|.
CASTPDKDYEQYF
TGTGCCAGCACCCCGGACAAGGACTACGAGCAGTACTTC
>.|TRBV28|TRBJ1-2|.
CASSPYRVGGYTF
TGTGCCAGCAGTCCCTACAGGGTCGGTGGCTACACCTTC
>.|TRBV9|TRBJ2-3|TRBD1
CASSWQGGPTDTQYF
TGTGCCAGCAGCTGGCAAGGGGGCCCCACAGATACGCAGTATTTT
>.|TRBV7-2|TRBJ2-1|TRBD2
CASSFGLAGNEQFF
TGTGCCAGCAGCTTTGGGCTAGCGGGGAATGAGCAGTTCTTC
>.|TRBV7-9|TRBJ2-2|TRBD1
CASGRDRGPGELFF
TGTGCCAGCGGTCGGGACAGGGGGCCCGGGGAGCTGTTTTTT
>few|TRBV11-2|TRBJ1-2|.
CASSLDNQGPQTSYGYTF
TGTGCCAGCAGCTTAGATAATCAGGGCCCACAGACTTCCTATGGCTACACCTTC
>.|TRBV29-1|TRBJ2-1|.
CSVSTGTGGEQFF
TGCAGCGTTTCAACCGGAACCGGGGGTGAGCAGTTCTTC
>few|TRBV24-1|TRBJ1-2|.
CATSDQMDSGYTF
TGTGCCACCAGTGATCAGATGGACTCTGGCTACACCTTC
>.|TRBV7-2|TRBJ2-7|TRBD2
CASSPRTSGLLAYEQYF
TGTGCCAGCAGCCCTCGGACTAGCGGGCTGCTGGCCTACGAGCAGTACTTC
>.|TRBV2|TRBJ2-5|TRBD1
CASSRDRGGETQYF
TGTGCCAGCAGTAGGGACAGGGGAGGCGAGACCCAGTACTTC
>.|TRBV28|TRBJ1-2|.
CASRPFDEDGYTF
TGTGCCAGCCGACCCTTCGATGAGGATGGCTACACCTTC
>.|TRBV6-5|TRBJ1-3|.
CASSLGGQFSGNTIYF
TGTGCCAGCAGTTTAGGGGGACAATTCTCTGGAAACACCATATATTTT
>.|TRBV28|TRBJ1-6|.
CASSKQGSSYNSPLHF
TGTGCCAGCTCTAAACAGGGAAGCTCCTATAATTCACCCCTCCACTTT
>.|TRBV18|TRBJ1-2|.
CASSPNIGQGTYGYTF
TGTGCCAGCTCACCTAACATCGGGCAGGGGACGTATGGCTACACCTTC
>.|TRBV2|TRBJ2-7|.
CASRWEVPDEQYF
TGTGCCAGCAGATGGGAGGTTCCGGACGAGCAGTACTTC
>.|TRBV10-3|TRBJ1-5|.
CAISESGQGFNQPQHF
TGTGCCATCAGTGAGTCGGGGCAGGGATTCAATCAGCCCCAGCATTTT
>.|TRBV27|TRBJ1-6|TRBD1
CASSSDRSYNSPLHF
TGTGCCAGCAGTTCGGACAGGTCCTATAATTCACCCCTCCACTTT
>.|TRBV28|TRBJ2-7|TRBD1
CASTWTGYSYEQYF
TGTGCCAGCACCTGGACAGGATACTCCTACGAGCAGTACTTC
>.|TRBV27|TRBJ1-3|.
CASSLPKQGSGNTIYF
TGTGCCAGCAGTTTACCGAAACAGGGCTCTGGAAACACCATATATTTT
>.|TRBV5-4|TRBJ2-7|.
CASSLGDNPLSYEQYF
TGTGCCAGCAGCTTGGGTGACAACCCCCTCTCCTACGAGCAGTACTTC
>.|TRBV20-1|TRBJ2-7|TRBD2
CSASGTSGYEQYF
TGCAGTGCTAGTGGGACTAGCGGTTACGAGCAGTACTTC
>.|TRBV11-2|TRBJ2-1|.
CASSLTGLQFF
TGTGCCAGCAGCTTAACGGGGTTGCAGTTCTTC
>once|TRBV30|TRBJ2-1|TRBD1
CAWSELGQGSNEQFF
TGTGCCTGGAGTGAGTTAGGACAGGGGAGCAATGAGCAGTTCTTC
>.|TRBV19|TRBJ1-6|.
CASSILNIGGAANSPLHF
TGTGCCAGTAGTATTCTTAATATCGGGGGGGCAGCAAATTCACCCCTCCACTTT
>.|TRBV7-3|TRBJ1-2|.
CASSLIGGQNYTF
TGTGCCAGCAGCTTAATCGGTGGACAGAACTACACCTTC
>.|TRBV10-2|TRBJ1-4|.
CASRASGSDEKLFF
TGCGCCAGCAGAGCATCAGGTTCTGATGAAAAACTGTTTTTT
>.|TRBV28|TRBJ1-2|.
CASSEQGPSTLYGYTF
TGTGCCAGCAGTGAACAGGGTCCGTCGACCCTCTATGGCTACACCTTC
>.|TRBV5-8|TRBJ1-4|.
CASSWGTGGEKLFF
TGTGCCAGCAGCTGGGGGACGGGGGGAGAAAAACTGTTTTTT